The T cell receptor beta chain under discussion was sequenced for a study of OX40 agonist ivuxolimab in advanced cancers. In the study overall: Eligibility admitted prior anti-PD-1, anti-PD-L1 or anti-CTLA-4 therapy; approximately 40% had some. Three partial responders included one hepatocellular carcinoma patient and two cutaneous melanoma patients.

Whole-study results and caveats: Some of the nonresponding patients also showed low levels of normalized T-cell clonal expansion.

Sequencing was performed with immunoSEQ multiplex PCR; in TCRdb, only in-frame clones are kept and a portion is missing. The sample gives 60,000 to 75,000 clones, about four fifths of which show up once; roughly 0.99% is in the top ten. To note about this clone: Its antigen is not known.

Germline values: CDR1 SGHTS, CDR2 YDEGEE. V lost 4 bases to trimming and J lost 5 bases, with 15 bases between them. The CDR3 runs to 14 residues. Researchers took blood at baseline, on cycle 4 day 1, and on cycle 7 day 1. The TCR originated in an adult with an advanced solid tumor such as melanoma, head and neck, liver or kidney cancer. The sequencing here drew on CD4+ or CD8+ T cells sorted from blood, taken in a trial of the OX40 agonist ivuxolimab. The V call is TRBV5-8, the J call TRBJ1-1, with D perhaps TRBD1 (5 bases). The CDR3 nucleotides read TGTGCCAGCAGCATCCGGGCTGGGGGGACTGAAGCTTTCTTT. This translates into CASSIRAGGTEAFF.